This T cell receptor beta chain was captured by sequencing in a study of identical twins. This clonotype came up a few times. What it recognizes is unknown. Findings and limits, study-wide: Out-of-frame alpha sequences shared by twins showed excess low generation probability.

Unique molecular identifiers were present on the cDNA, which also gained a universal primer site by template switching. A single record per CDR3 protein comes from TCRdb applying MiXCR to the 5' RACE reads. This table holds 1.5 million to 2 million distinct CDR3 sequences, less than 35% found once. Trimming pared 1 base from V and 4 bases from J, leaving 16 bases between. The CDR3 runs to 16 residues. This chain links TRBV12-3 or TRBV12-4 with TRBJ1-1; TRBD1 might be the D (5 bases). The clonotype comes from a newborn girl in good health. The material sequenced was cord blood. The CDR3 sequence: CASSLGAGKGVTEAFF. In nucleotides, the CDR3 is TGTGCCAGCAGTTTAGGGGCAGGGAAAGGGGTCACTGAAGCTTTCTTT.